This T cell receptor beta chain emerged from a study of beta chain features in type 1 diabetes. Study-level information: Examination covered around 98 million sorted cells spanning all samples. Broader study findings: A moderate, significant TCRB CDR3 shortening appeared in type 1 diabetes across four CD4+ subsets.

The germline CDR1 and CDR2 sequences are SGHTA and FQGNSA. Losses at the gene ends were 5 bases for V and 5 bases for J; bases not matched to a gene: 18. This CDR3 region has 19 residues. The isolated RNA, all of it, was reverse transcribed, so expressed TCRB transcripts were what got sequenced. Sequencing was performed with immunoSEQ multiplex PCR; in TCRdb, only in-frame clones are kept and a portion is missing. The sample has about 900,000 clones, about a sixth seen once. About this clone itself: Its antigen is as yet unknown.

The TCR sequence derives from a woman under 30 in good health. The specimen was naive CD4+ T cells from blood. The chain joins TRBV7-2 to TRBJ2-7, with TRBD2 identical over 13 bases. For the CDR3, the DNA is TGTGCCAGCAGCCCAGGGTTATGGACTAGCGGGAGACCCGGGAACGAGCAGTACTTC. Translation gives CASSPGLWTSGRPGNEQYF.